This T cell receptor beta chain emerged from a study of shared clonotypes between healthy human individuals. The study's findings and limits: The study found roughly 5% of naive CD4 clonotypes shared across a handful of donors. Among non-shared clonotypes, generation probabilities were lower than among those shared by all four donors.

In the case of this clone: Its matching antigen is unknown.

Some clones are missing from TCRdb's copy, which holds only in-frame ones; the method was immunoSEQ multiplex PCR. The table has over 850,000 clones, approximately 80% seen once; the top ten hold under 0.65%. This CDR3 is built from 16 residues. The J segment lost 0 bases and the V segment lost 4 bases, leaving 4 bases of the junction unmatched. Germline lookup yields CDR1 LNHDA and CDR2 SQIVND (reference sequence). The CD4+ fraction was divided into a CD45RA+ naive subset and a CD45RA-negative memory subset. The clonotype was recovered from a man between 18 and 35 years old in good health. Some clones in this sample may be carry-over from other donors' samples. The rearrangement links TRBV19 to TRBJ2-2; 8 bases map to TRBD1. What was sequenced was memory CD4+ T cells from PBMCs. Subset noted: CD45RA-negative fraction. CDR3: CASSNSGQANTGELFF. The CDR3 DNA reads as TGTGCCAGTAGTAACTCGGGACAGGCGAACACCGGGGAGCTGTTTTTT.